What follows is one T cell receptor beta chain and its context. The antigen is undetermined. This entry comes from a study of spatial heterogeneity in lung cancer. Study at large: Sequences of the beta chain were consistently detected in greater numbers than alpha-chain sequences. Regarding the study as a whole: Counts that tracked tumor mutation counts were those of expanded intratumoral alpha and beta TCRs. Expanded TCR counts, ubiquitous and regional, correlated respectively with ubiquitous and regional nonsynonymous mutation counts.

The germline V and J ends were trimmed by 8 bases and 7 bases, with 14 bases remaining between them. Germline CDR1 MNHEY, CDR2 SMNVEV (reference sequence). The CDR3 length is 12 residues. Time point denoted: sample taken at primary tumor resection. TCRdb reprocessed the 5' RACE reads via MiXCR and lists one record per CDR3 protein. The data hold approximately 960 distinct CDR3 sequences, with 35% to 45% observed a single time. The rearrangement joins TRBV27 to TRBJ1-2; the D gene is possibly TRBD1 (6 bases). The sequenced sample was lung tumor tissue, obtained at surgery. This clonotype originated in a female donor with early-stage non-small cell lung cancer. The CDR3 loop reads CASGFGGGGYTF. The CDR3 nucleotides read TGTGCCAGCGGGTTTGGGGGCGGTGGCTACACCTTC.